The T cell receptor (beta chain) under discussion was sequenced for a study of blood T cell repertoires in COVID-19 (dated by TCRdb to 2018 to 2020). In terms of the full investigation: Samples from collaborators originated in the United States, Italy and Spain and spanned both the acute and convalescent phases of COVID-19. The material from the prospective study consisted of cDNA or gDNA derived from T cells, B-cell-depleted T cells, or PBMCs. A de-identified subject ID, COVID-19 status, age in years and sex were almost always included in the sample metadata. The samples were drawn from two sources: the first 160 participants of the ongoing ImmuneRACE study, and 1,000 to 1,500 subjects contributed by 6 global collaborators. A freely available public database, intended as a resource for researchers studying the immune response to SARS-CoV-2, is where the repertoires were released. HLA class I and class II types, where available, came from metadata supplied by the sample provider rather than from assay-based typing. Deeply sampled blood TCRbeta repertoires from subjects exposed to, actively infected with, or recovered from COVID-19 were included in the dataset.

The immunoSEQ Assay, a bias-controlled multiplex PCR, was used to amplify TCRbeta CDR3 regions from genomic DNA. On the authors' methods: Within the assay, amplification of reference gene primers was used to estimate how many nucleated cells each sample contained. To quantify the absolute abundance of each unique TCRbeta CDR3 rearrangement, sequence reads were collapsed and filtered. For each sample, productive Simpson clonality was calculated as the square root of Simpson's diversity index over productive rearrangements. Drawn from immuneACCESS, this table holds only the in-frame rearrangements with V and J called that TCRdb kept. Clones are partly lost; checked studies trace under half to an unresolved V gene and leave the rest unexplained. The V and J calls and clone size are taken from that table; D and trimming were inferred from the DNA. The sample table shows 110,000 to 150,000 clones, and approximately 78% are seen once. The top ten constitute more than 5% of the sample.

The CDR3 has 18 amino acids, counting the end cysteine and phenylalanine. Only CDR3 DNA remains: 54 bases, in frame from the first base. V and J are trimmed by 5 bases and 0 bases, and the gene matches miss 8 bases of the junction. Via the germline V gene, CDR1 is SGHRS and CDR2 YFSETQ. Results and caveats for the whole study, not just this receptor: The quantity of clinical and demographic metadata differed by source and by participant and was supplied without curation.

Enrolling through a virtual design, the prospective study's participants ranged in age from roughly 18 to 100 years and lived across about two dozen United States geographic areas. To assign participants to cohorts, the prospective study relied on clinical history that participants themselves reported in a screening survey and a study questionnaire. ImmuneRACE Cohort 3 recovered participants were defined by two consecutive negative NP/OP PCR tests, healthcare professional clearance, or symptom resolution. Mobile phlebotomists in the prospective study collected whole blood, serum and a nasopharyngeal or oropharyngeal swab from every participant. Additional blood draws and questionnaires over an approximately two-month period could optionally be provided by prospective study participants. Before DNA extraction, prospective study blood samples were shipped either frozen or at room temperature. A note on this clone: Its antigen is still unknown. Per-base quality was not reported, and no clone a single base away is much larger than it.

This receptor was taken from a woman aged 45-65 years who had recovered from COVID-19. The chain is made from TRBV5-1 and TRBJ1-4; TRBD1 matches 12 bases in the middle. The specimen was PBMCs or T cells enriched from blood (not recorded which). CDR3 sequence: CASRSGTGGLATNEKLFF. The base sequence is TGCGCCAGCAGATCCGGGACAGGGGGCCTAGCAACTAATGAAAAACTGTTTTTT.